This T cell receptor (beta chain) comes out of a study of cytomegalovirus exposure and HLA in healthy donors. Regarding the study as a whole: Most subjects had HLA-A and HLA-B alleles reportedly predicted accurately by TCR beta sequences. In all likelihood, a cluster of highly shared sequence variants was a sequencing artifact. In vitro work confirmed that a few CMV-associated chains recognize CMV antigens. A later analysis, which compared TCR beta chains of equal frequency, found the HLA-associated ones more clonally expanded.

The CDR3 loop spans 15 amino acids. V lost 4 bases to trimming and J lost 8 bases; unmatched junction nucleotides: 8. Per germline, CDR1 SEHNR and CDR2 FQNEAQ (reference sequence). PCR amplification relied on 60 Vbeta primers (plus 13 Jbeta primers). Assay: immunoSEQ multiplex PCR; the TCRdb copy retains only in-frame clones and omits some. The sample comprises more than 95,000 clones, under 85% of which are singletons, and approximately 2.2% rests with the top ten. This clone was detected only a few times. Its matching antigen is unknown. Material for sequencing was PBMCs. This receptor was identified in a man between 25 and 39 years old in good health and CMV-seronegative. The chain is built from TRBV7-9 and TRBJ1-4; 9 bases agree with TRBD1. DNA for the CDR3: TGTGCCAGCAGCTCAGGTGGGACAGGGACGGAAAAACTGTTTTTT. The encoded protein is CASSSGGTGTEKLFF.